This is a list of T cell receptor beta chains from one sample in a study of blood T cell repertoires in COVID-19. The assay was immunoSEQ multiplex PCR, and TCRdb's table has in-frame clones only and misses some. The sample includes about 160,000 clones, around 85% of them seen just once. Sequencing was done on a sample of peripheral blood. The receptor source for this set is a man aged 65 to 79 with acute or convalescent COVID-19. The CDR3 runs from the conserved cysteine through the conserved F or W. The D gene is left open where the match is weak.

CDR3aa,v_gene,d_gene
CASSILPRAGGGYEQYF,TRBV19,TRBD2
CASSKQGKGDTQYF,TRBV7-9,-
CASSPGFVTSTDTQYF,TRBV7-3,-
CASSLRGSHNEQFF,TRBV3-1/TRBV3-2,-
CASSLAPRGRAGTGELFF,TRBV5-1,TRBD2
CASSLLAGGYNEQFF,TRBV7-9,TRBD2
CASTSTSAHTQYF,TRBV19,TRBD2
CASSEAGQPAYEQYF,TRBV6-1,TRBD1
CASSFIAGGMGQETQYF,TRBV13,-
CASSLASGTGGAYEQYF,TRBV5-1,TRBD1
CASSLQTSGRIGNEQFF,TRBV27,TRBD2
CASSYISGTTYEQYF,TRBV6-6,TRBD2
CASSQAGLAEGDTQYF,TRBV4-3,TRBD2
CASSQDMGREQFF,TRBV4-2,-
CASSTGNKNIQYF,TRBV25-1,-
CASSQDRAGVGNTQYF,TRBV4-3,TRBD2
CASSLLAVTDTQYF,TRBV10-2,TRBD2
CASSLGQNTDTQYF,TRBV7-7,-
CASSYLGTSGEQFF,TRBV6-5,TRBD2
CASSVEGHDADTQYF,TRBV9,-
CASSYRDYTEAFF,TRBV6-5,-
CASSPRQGLNTGELFF,TRBV11-1,TRBD1
CASSLGVGGETEAFF,TRBV5-4,-
CASSDREGYTF,TRBV28,TRBD1
CASSSGGGQMSSGNTIYF,TRBV7-9,TRBD1
CASSLQIGGNEQFF,TRBV7-3,-
CATSDAGLAGGYEQFF,TRBV24-1,TRBD2
CASSTTGNTEAFF,TRBV19,-
CASGREAFTDTQYF,TRBV9,TRBD2
CASSGERSYEQYF,TRBV6-5,-
CASSPSSSGSYEQYF,TRBV5-4,-
CASSTILGAGDTQYF,TRBV19,-
CASSYSTGGWGPEAFF,TRBV6-5,-
CATSDSPGRRPGELFF,TRBV24-1,-
CASSTDRNYEQYF,TRBV6-2/TRBV6-3,-
CASSRGGNTEAFF,TRBV5-4,-
CASSQNPGQGPYEQYF,TRBV5-1,TRBD1
CASSLTDGYTF,TRBV12-3/TRBV12-4,-
CASSLKAGTGAGNTIYF,TRBV28,TRBD1
CASSRNTGELFF,TRBV5-1,-
CASSHSGQGPGNTIYF,TRBV4-3,TRBD1
CASSRTGAGETQYF,TRBV18,TRBD1
CASSLVGQGSYEQYF,TRBV7-2,TRBD1
CASSYLIRDRDPYEQYF,TRBV6-2/TRBV6-3,TRBD1
CASSRAGQGASYEQYF,TRBV27,TRBD1
CASSLTASHLEQFF,TRBV11-3,-
CASSPGQGLAYGYTF,TRBV3-1/TRBV3-2,TRBD1
CASSVGDRVTPNTIYF,TRBV9,TRBD1
CASSPRLAGDNEQFF,TRBV7-2,TRBD2
CASSQEGTDYEQYF,TRBV3-1/TRBV3-2,-